The rows below give T cell receptor beta chains drawn from one sample of a study of cytomegalovirus exposure and HLA in healthy donors. Clones were read by immunoSEQ multiplex PCR, and TCRdb kept only the in-frame ones, dropping some. The top ten hold 11% of the sample, which has around 120,000 clones, roughly four fifths seen once. The sequencing input was PBMCs. The origin of the receptors is a male donor in good health and CMV-seropositive. Both conserved end residues are part of each CDR3. The order of the fields is J gene, V gene, CDR3 protein.

>TRBJ2-5|TRBV29-1
CSVVYASGGETQYF
>TRBJ2-6|TRBV5-4
CASSSTGNSHSGANGLTF
>TRBJ2-7|TRBV19
CASSSGGLTYEQYF
>TRBJ2-7|TRBV10-3
CAISVGTTYEQYF
>TRBJ1-4|TRBV6-6
CASSQQQGAENEKLFF
>TRBJ2-5|TRBV7-9
CASSLRDQETQYF
>TRBJ2-3|TRBV7-9
CASSWKGTSGSKDTQYF
>TRBJ2-6|TRBV19
CASSPTGTSGANVLTF
>TRBJ1-1|TRBV30
CAWSPDRAVEAFF
>TRBJ2-7|TRBV5-1
CASSLDPSSSYEQYF
>TRBJ2-3|TRBV5-8
CASSRLAGPPDTQYF
>TRBJ2-7|TRBV7-8
CASSLELAGDEQYF
>.|TRBV19
CASSMQGRPYEQYF
>TRBJ2-5|TRBV5-4
CASSFNRPETQYF
>TRBJ2-3|TRBV28
CASSPTGLRADTQYF
>TRBJ1-2|TRBV5-1
CASSEQGSQGGGYTF
>TRBJ2-2|TRBV4-2
CASRKSGGAGTGELFF
>TRBJ2-2|TRBV28
CASSRIGGRAEKTGELFF
>TRBJ2-1|TRBV21-1
CASSNEPLSSYNEQFF
>TRBJ1-1|TRBV27
CASSFSLLPYRGTEAFF
>TRBJ2-3|TRBV10-1
CASGHLSTDTQYF
>TRBJ2-1|TRBV19
CASSSSSGSWDEQFF
>TRBJ2-5|TRBV18
CASSPQGTETQYF
>TRBJ2-7|TRBV6-1
CASTYGQGYEQYF
>TRBJ1-1|TRBV10-3
CAISDNVFGQLNTEAFF
>TRBJ1-4|TRBV30
CAWMPGQGNEKLFF
>TRBJ1-5|TRBV27
CASSLSGTGVGQPQHF
>TRBJ2-3|TRBV11-3
CASSPRTSGVADTQYF
>TRBJ2-2|TRBV15
CATSRDQVLAGGVTGELFF
>TRBJ2-5|TRBV28
CASLQPGSWGVTQYF
>TRBJ2-3|TRBV2
CASSEVSGLITDTQYF
>TRBJ2-7|TRBV19
CASSMGAGDEQYF
>TRBJ1-2|TRBV28
CASSLMTGGGGYTF
>TRBJ2-7|TRBV9
CASSPRGSDSYEQYF
>TRBJ1-3|TRBV28
CASSLTTGFGNTIYF
>TRBJ2-1|TRBV11-1
CASSPRQGTLYNEQFF
>TRBJ2-3|TRBV25-1
CASSAWTGGTDTQYF
>TRBJ1-1|TRBV27
CASHPGERVNTEAFF
>TRBJ2-7|TRBV5-1
CASSESGIYEQYF
>TRBJ2-1|TRBV11-2
CASSPGQGYNEQFF
>TRBJ1-6|TRBV27
CASTQSGTGAPALHF
>TRBJ2-7|TRBV5-5
CASSLGGTQIYEQYF
>TRBJ2-3|TRBV9
CASSPLGWEGTDTQYF
>TRBJ2-1|TRBV28
CASSPADRGSYNEQFF
>TRBJ1-3|TRBV19
CASSIRTGVNSGNTIYF
>TRBJ1-3|TRBV10-3
CAISDLPPPRDTIYF
>TRBJ2-1|TRBV7-9
CASSPRTGQGVYNEQFF
>TRBJ2-7|TRBV5-8
CASRTGTGWYEQYF